The 6 T cell receptor beta chains given below trace back to one sample, sequenced in a study of CD8+ T cells in alopecia areata. The treatment was: oral pan-JAK inhibitor, 5-10 mg twice daily. The sequencing template was cDNA reverse transcribed from extracted RNA. Assay: immunoSEQ multiplex PCR; the TCRdb copy retains only in-frame clones and omits some. The sample consists of 150,000 to 200,000 clones, roughly 61% of them appearing once. The material sequenced was CD8+ T cells sorted from blood, taken at week 24, from a patient treated with tofacitinib. The receptors come from a human donor with alopecia areata.

The chain combines TRBV6-5 with TRBJ1-1; D gene uncertain. The germline CDR1 and CDR2 sequences are MNHEY and SVGAGI. The length of the CDR3 is 13 residues. The V gene lost 0 bases and the J gene lost 2 bases, with 4 bases spanning the gap. This CDR3 reads CASSYSYNTEAFF. The CDR3, as DNA: TGTGCCAGCAGTTACTCGTATAACACTGAAGCTTTCTTT.

The genes are TRBV2 and TRBJ2-3; D may be TRBD2 (6 bases). From germline, CDR1 is SNHLY and CDR2 FYNNEI. There are 15 residues in the CDR3. Trimming took off 6 bases at V and 2 bases at J, with 15 bases between the two ends. CDR3 coding DNA: TGTGCCAGCAGGCGGGGCGGGGACCTCACAGATACGCAGTATTTT. Its protein is CASRRGGDLTDTQYF.

This clone was observed a handful of times. This chain joins TRBV27 and TRBJ2-5; D perhaps matches TRBD1 (6 bases). V lost 6 bases and J lost 4, with 12 bases in between. Per the germline V gene, CDR1 is MNHEY and CDR2 is SMNVEV (reference sequence). CDR3 length: 13 residues. The CDR3 spells CASRSGVSETQYF. The CDR3 DNA reads as TGTGCCAGCAGGTCAGGGGTCTCAGAGACCCAGTACTTC.

The chain carries TRBV5-1 and TRBJ1-1; D may be TRBD1 (6 bases). Looked up from germline, CDR1 is SGHRS and CDR2 is YFSETQ. V lost 3 bases to trimming and J lost 8 bases, with 8 bases between them. CDR3 size: 11 residues. This CDR3 reads CASSWGQEAFF. CDR3 DNA: TGCGCCAGCAGCTGGGGACAAGAAGCTTTCTTT.

There are a few counts of this clone. This chain uses TRBV4-1 with TRBJ2-7, with D perhaps matching TRBD1 (7 bases). Germline CDR1 reads MGHRA; CDR2 reads YSYEKL. The CDR3 runs to 15 residues. V shed 6 bases and J shed 3 bases, with 18 bases lying between them. The CDR3, as DNA: TGCGCCAGCAGACGGGGGATAGGACAGGACTACGAGCAGTACTTC. Translated: CASRRGIGQDYEQYF.

This clone was seen repeatedly, ten times or more. J is TRBJ1-5 and V is TRBV19; D is uncertain. CDR1 and CDR2 (germline): LNHDA, SQIVND (reference sequence). V gave up 5 bases and J gave up 5 bases, with 7 bases separating them. The CDR3 runs 12 residues. Here the CDR3 DNA reads TGTGCCAGTAGTTATGGGGATCAGCCCCAGCATTTT. Its protein product is CASSYGDQPQHF. Complete variable domain (other parts from reference TRBV19 and TRBJ1-5): DGGITQSPKYLFRKEGQNVTLSCEQNLNHDAMYWYRQDPGQGLRLIYYSQIVNDFQKGDIAEGYSVSREKKESFPLTVTSAQKNPTAFYLCASSYGDQPQHFGDGTRLSIL.